These 22 T cell receptor beta chains were sequenced from one sample in a study of blood T cell repertoires in COVID-19. Libraries were prepared by immunoSEQ multiplex PCR; TCRdb keeps only in-frame clonotypes and omits some of them. There are roughly 120,000 clones in the sample; approximately 82% occur only once, and about 20% lies in the top ten. Source material: peripheral blood. The receptor set was obtained from a woman aged 55-75 years with acute or convalescent COVID-19.

This clone was recorded a few times. V usage is TRBV28 and J usage is TRBJ1-1; a weak D match, TRBD1 (6 bases). V shed 6 bases and J shed 5 bases, with 16 bases lying between them. Germline CDR1 and CDR2: MDHEN and SYDVKM. The length of the CDR3 is 14 residues. CDR3 in amino acids: CASRPYRVRTEAFF. DNA of the CDR3: TGTGCCAGCAGGCCCTACAGGGTCAGGACTGAAGCTTTCTTT. The whole variable domain, filled in from reference TRBV28 and TRBJ1-1, reads DVKVTQSSRYLVKRTGEKVFLECVQDMDHENMFWYRQDPGLGLRLIYFSYDVKMKEKGDIPEGYSVSREKKERFSLILESASTNQTSMYLCASRPYRVRTEAFFGQGTRLTVV.

The genes are TRBV6-5 and TRBJ1-2, with D maybe TRBD1 (6 bases). In germline, CDR1 is MNHEY, CDR2 SVGAGI. The CDR3 spans 13 residues. V lost 2 bases and J 14 bases, leaving 18 bases between the germline ends. The CDR3 reads CASSYDTAGEKTF. CDR3 DNA sequence: TGTGCCAGCAGTTACGACACGGCAGGGGAGAAGACCTTC.

This clone was seen once. The rearrangement joins TRBV28 to TRBJ2-7; 7 bases match TRBD1. V was pared by 2 bases and J by 1 base, with 8 bases of the junction left unmatched. The CDR3 loop spans 16 amino acids. Germline V gene lookup returns CDR1 MDHEN and CDR2 SYDVKM. CDR3 residues: CASSLGVTGVSYEQYF. As DNA, the CDR3 is TGTGCCAGCAGTTTAGGGGTAACAGGGGTTTCCTACGAGCAGTACTTC. Together with reference TRBV28 and TRBJ2-7, the CDR3 gives the full variable domain: DVKVTQSSRYLVKRTGEKVFLECVQDMDHENMFWYRQDPGLGLRLIYFSYDVKMKEKGDIPEGYSVSREKKERFSLILESASTNQTSMYLCASSLGVTGVSYEQYFGPGTRLTVT.

This clone was observed many times. This chain joins TRBV28 and TRBJ1-5; D unresolved. This CDR3 is built from 17 residues. CDR1 and CDR2 from the germline V gene are MDHEN and SYDVKM. Trimming cost V 3 bases and J 0 bases, with 15 bases left between them. The CDR3: CASSFRVDGDSNQPQHF. The CDR3 DNA is TGTGCCAGCAGTTTTCGAGTTGACGGGGATAGCAATCAGCCCCAGCATTTT.

The chain couples TRBV24-1 to TRBJ1-5; D gene ambiguous. This CDR3 region has 16 residues. The V and J ends lost 9 bases and 0 bases respectively, with 17 bases between them. Germline CDR1 and CDR2: KGHDR and SFDVKD. CDR3 coding DNA: TGTGCCACCTCTGAGGCGGGATCTCATAGCAATCAGCCCCAGCATTTT. This encodes CATSEAGSHSNQPQHF.

Note on this clone: Relative to the germline gene, one junction end is altered; a read error may explain this. CDR3 protein: CSVVDTEAFF. The CDR3, as DNA: TGCAGCGTTGTCGACACCGAAGCTTTCTTT. V usage is TRBV29-1 and J usage is TRBJ1-1; D is undetermined. Germline V CDR1 and CDR2: SQVTM, ANQGSEA. The CDR3 contains 10 residues.

The chain carries TRBV4-1 and TRBJ2-1; 13 bases line up with TRBD2. The CDR3 totals 16 residues. The ends lost 3 bases at V and 6 bases at J; junction bases unmatched: 5. Germline V CDR1 and CDR2: MGHRA, YSYEKL. The CDR3 loop reads CASSHGLAGVVNEQFF. CDR3 DNA: TGCGCCAGCAGCCATGGACTAGCGGGAGTAGTCAATGAGCAGTTCTTC.

A single count supports this clone. V usage is TRBV28 and J usage is TRBJ2-7, with TRBD2 identical over 8 bases. Germline V gene sequence: CDR1 MDHEN, CDR2 SYDVKM. The CDR3 has 16 residues. With V trimmed by 7 bases and J by 0 bases, 11 bases remained unmatched. CDR3 bases: TGTGCCAGCACCCCTCCCACTAGCGGAGGCTCCTACGAGCAGTACTTC. This translates into CASTPPTSGGSYEQYF.

This sequence joins TRBV7-3 and TRBJ1-1; maybe TRBD1 (5 bases). The CDR3 spans 13 residues. Germline assignment: CDR1 SGHTA and CDR2 FQGTGA. Trimming shortened V by 5 bases and J by 1 base, and 8 bases separated the two germline ends. CDR3 sequence (DNA): TGTGCCAGCAGCCGACAGCCGAACACTGAAGCTTTCTTT. Encoded protein: CASSRQPNTEAFF.

The chain is built from TRBV9 and TRBJ2-1; D gene uncertain. This CDR3 comprises 15 residues. V was cut by 4 bases and J by 2 bases, with 13 bases left in between. Germline V gene sequence: CDR1 SGDLS, CDR2 YYNGEE. In DNA form, the CDR3 reads TGTGCCAGCAGCCCGACTTCGAGCACCTACAATGAGCAGTTCTTC. Encoded protein: CASSPTSSTYNEQFF.

The chain couples TRBV6-5 to TRBJ1-1; TRBD1 matches 10 bases. V lost 9 bases, J lost 0 bases, and 4 bases stayed unmatched. Per the germline V gene, CDR1 is MNHEY and CDR2 is SVGAGI. The CDR3 has 14 amino acids. This CDR3 reads CASGTGVVNTEAFF. The DNA of the CDR3 is TGTGCCAGTGGGACAGGGGTCGTGAACACTGAAGCTTTCTTT.

The gene calls are TRBV11-2 and TRBJ1-1, with D maybe TRBD1 (5 bases). Germline CDR1 SGHAT, CDR2 FQNNGV. The CDR3 spans 15 residues. The V end lost 5 bases, the J end lost 3 bases, and 16 bases lay between the germline ends. CDR3 nucleotide sequence: TGTGCCAGCAGCAGAGGGAGGGGTCCTTACACTGAAGCTTTCTTT. It yields the protein CASSRGRGPYTEAFF.

Only one count was recorded for this clone. Here the CDR3 reads CASSAGQGDQPQHF. CDR3 nucleotides: TGCGCCAGCAGCGCGGGACAGGGCGATCAGCCCCAGCATTTT. This chain uses TRBV5-1 with TRBJ1-5; 9 nucleotides match TRBD1. The length of the CDR3 is 14 residues. From germline, CDR1 is SGHRS and CDR2 YFSETQ. J gave up 5 bases and V 4 bases, and 4 bases lay outside the gene matches.

The gene calls are TRBV30 and TRBJ1-1; TRBD1 matches 7 bases. The CDR3 is made up of 14 amino acids. After removal of 7 bases from V and 0 bases from J, the junction contained 8 bases not matched to a gene. CDR1 is GTSNPN and CDR2 is SVGIG in the germline V gene (reference sequence). The CDR3 DNA reads as TGTGCCTTTTCGACAGGGATTCTGAACACTGAAGCTTTCTTT. Translation: CAFSTGILNTEAFF. The full variable domain, its missing parts supplied by reference TRBV30 and TRBJ1-1, is SQTIHQWPATLVQPVGSPLSLECTVEGTSNPNLYWYRQAAGRGLQLLFYSVGIGQISSEVPQNLSASRPQDRQFILSSKKLLLSDSGFYLCAFSTGILNTEAFFGQGTRLTVV.

This clone was seen just once. The chain recombines TRBV7-6 with TRBJ1-1; weak D call: TRBD1 (6 bases). Trimming left V 5 bases short and J 1 base short, with 20 bases between. The CDR3 spans 17 residues. Germline loops: CDR1 SGHVS, CDR2 FNYEAQ. As DNA, the CDR3 is TGTGCCAGCAGCCCCGCGTTTGGACAGACTGGGAACACTGAAGCTTTCTTT. This encodes CASSPAFGQTGNTEAFF. Supplemented by reference TRBV7-6 and TRBJ1-1, the full variable domain reads GAGVSQSPRYKVTKRGQDVALRCDPISGHVSLYWYRQALGQGPEFLTYFNYEAQQDKSGLPNDRFSAERPEGSISTLTIQRTEQRDSAMYRCASSPAFGQTGNTEAFFGQGTRLTVV.

This clone has just one count. The V gene is TRBV6-6, the J gene TRBJ2-2, with 9 bases identical to TRBD2. The trim removed 6 bases at V and 5 bases at J, leaving 1 base unmatched. The CDR3 runs to 13 residues. The germline V gene has CDR1 MNHNY and CDR2 SVGAGI (reference sequence). CDR3: CASRSGRTGELFF. In DNA form, the CDR3 reads TGTGCCAGCAGGAGCGGGAGGACCGGGGAGCTGTTTTTT.

This clone was recorded a few times. The chain employs TRBV6-1 and TRBJ1-5; D remains ambiguous. Germline CDR1 and CDR2: MNHNS and SASEGT. The CDR3 has 16 residues. Between the trimmed V and J ends, which lost 3 bases and 3 bases, there was a span of 15 bases. The CDR3 loop reads CASSDMARRNNQPQHF. The CDR3, as DNA: TGTGCCAGCAGTGACATGGCCCGCAGGAACAATCAGCCCCAGCATTTT.

The rearrangement links TRBV9 to TRBJ2-3, with TRBD2 matching 12 bases. The CDR3 length is 20 residues. V dropped 4 bases and J dropped 0; count of bases not matched to a gene: 15. Germline lookup yields CDR1 SGDLS and CDR2 YYNGEE. The DNA for the CDR3 is TGTGCCAGCAGCCTAGGTGGAAGACTAGCGGGGGATCCTAGCACAGATACGCAGTATTTT. This codes for CASSLGGRLAGDPSTDTQYF.

V and J are TRBV25-1 and TRBJ1-2, with 7 nucleotides matching TRBD1. The CDR3 sequence is 13 residues long. CDR1 and CDR2 from the germline V gene are MGHDK and SYGVNS. J was trimmed by 4 bases and V by 6 bases; bases with no gene match: 5. The CDR3 sequence: CASRGHRGYGYTF. The CDR3 DNA is TGTGCCAGCAGGGGCCACAGGGGCTATGGCTACACCTTC.

This rearrangement joins TRBV7-6 to TRBJ2-3; 11 bases map to TRBD2. Germline CDR1 and CDR2: SGHVS and FNYEAQ. The CDR3 is 15 amino acids. The ends lost 5 bases at V and 1 base at J; junction bases unmatched: 2. In nucleotides, the CDR3 is TGTGCCAGCAGCCAGGGACTAGCGGGCACAGATACGCAGTATTTT. Its translation is CASSQGLAGTDTQYF.

V gene TRBV28 combines with J gene TRBJ2-7; 7 bases fit TRBD2. Per germline, CDR1 MDHEN and CDR2 SYDVKM. This CDR3 has 16 residues. After removal of 5 bases from V and 0 bases from J, the junction contained 10 bases not matched to a gene. In DNA form, the CDR3 reads TGTGCCAGCAGTCCCCTGTGGCTAGCGGACTCCTACGAGCAGTACTTC. Protein product: CASSPLWLADSYEQYF.

The chain carries TRBV7-8 and TRBJ2-2; 9 bases line up with TRBD1. Germline V gene sequence: CDR1 SGHVS, CDR2 FQNEAQ. The CDR3 is 16 residues long. The V gene end was trimmed by 6 bases and the J gene end by 2 bases; junction bases not matched to a gene: 7. DNA of the CDR3: TGTGCCAGCAGTCGAACAGGGGGCTCTAACACCGGGGAGCTGTTTTTT. It specifies CASSRTGGSNTGELFF.